The sample holds one count of the clone carrying this TCR beta chain. No antigen is known for it. This entry belongs to a study of cytomegalovirus exposure and HLA in healthy donors. Study-wide findings and caveats: The study put roughly 160 TCR beta chains on its list as cytomegalovirus-associated. Whilst most TCR sequences proved rare, a subset of public TCRs occurred across many donors.

Libraries were prepared by immunoSEQ multiplex PCR; TCRdb keeps only in-frame clonotypes and omits some of them. The sample lists roughly 110,000 clones, about 88% occurring once. Sequenced sample: PBMCs. The source of this sequence is a woman between 18 and 29 years old in good health and CMV-seropositive.

The CDR3 spells CASSQDPPDTYGYTF. In DNA form, the CDR3 reads TGCGCCAGCAGCCAAGATCCCCCGGACACCTATGGCTACACCTTC. V gene TRBV4-1 combines with J gene TRBJ1-2; maybe TRBD1 (5 bases). This CDR3 spans 15 amino acids. Germline CDR1 is MGHRA and CDR2 is YSYEKL. Trimming took off 0 bases at V and 4 bases at J, with 12 bases between the two ends.